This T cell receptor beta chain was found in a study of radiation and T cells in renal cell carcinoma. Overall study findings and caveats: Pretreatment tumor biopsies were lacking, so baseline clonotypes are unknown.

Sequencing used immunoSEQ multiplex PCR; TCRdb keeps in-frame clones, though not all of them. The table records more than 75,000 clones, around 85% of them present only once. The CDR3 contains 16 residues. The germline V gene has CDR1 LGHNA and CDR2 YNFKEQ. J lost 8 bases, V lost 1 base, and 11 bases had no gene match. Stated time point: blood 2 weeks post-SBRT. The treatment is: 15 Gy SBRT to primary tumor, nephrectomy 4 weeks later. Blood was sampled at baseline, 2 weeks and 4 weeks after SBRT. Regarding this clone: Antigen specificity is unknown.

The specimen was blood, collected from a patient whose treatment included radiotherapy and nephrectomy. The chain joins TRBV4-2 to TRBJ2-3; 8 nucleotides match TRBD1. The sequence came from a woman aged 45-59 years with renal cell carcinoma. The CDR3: CASSQADRGAIGTQYF. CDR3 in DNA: TGTGCCAGCAGCCAAGCTGACAGGGGCGCAATAGGTACGCAGTATTTT.